This T cell receptor beta chain was recovered during a study of sequential checkpoint blockade in melanoma. For the study at large: First-line arms were nivolumab then ipilimumab, or the reverse, randomized 1:1. Maintenance nivolumab came after either treatment sequence.

Repertoires were generated with immunoSEQ multiplex PCR, while TCRdb's copy carries only in-frame clones and drops some. The data show approximately 3,300 clones, approximately 54% seen once. The V end was cut by 8 bases, the J end by 5 bases, with 16 bases between. CDR1 is SNHLY, CDR2 FYNNEI, per germline. This CDR3 contains 13 residues. Treatment denoted: randomized to nivolumab then ipilimumab (arm A) or the reverse (arm B). Live CD3+CD8+ CD19− CD56− cells were sorted from PBMCs. The receptor was derived from a human donor with melanoma. The sample was CD8+ T cells sorted from blood (inferred from file names), taken from a patient given nivolumab and ipilimumab in sequence. The V call is TRBV2, the J call TRBJ2-7, with D tentatively TRBD2 (5 bases). The CDR3 loop is CASLGLSMHEQYF. The CDR3 DNA is TGTGCCAGCCTTGGACTTTCGATGCACGAGCAGTACTTC.